This TCR beta chain was sequenced during a study of shared clonotypes between healthy human individuals. The V end lost 3 bases, the J end lost 1 base, and 9 bases lay between the germline ends. Per the germline V gene, CDR1 is SGHNT and CDR2 is YYREEE (reference sequence). This CDR3 has 14 residues. CD4+ cells yielded CD45RA+ naive and CD45RA-negative memory subsets. The DNA input per sorted-subset replicate PCR was roughly 180 ng, corresponding to some 33,000 T cell genomes. Assay used: immunoSEQ multiplex PCR; TCRdb lists only in-frame clones, some missing. Of 2 million to 2.5 million clones listed, almost 96% are singletons.

The V gene is TRBV5-4, the J gene TRBJ2-3; D is possibly TRBD2 (6 bases). The receptor's source is a man younger than 30 in good health. The material sequenced was naive CD4+ T cells sorted from blood. The sample's subset: CD45RA+ positively selected. CDR3 amino acids: CASSSGGGTDTQYF. DNA of the CDR3: TGTGCCAGCAGCTCTGGCGGGGGCACAGATACGCAGTATTTT.